Sequencing of this T cell receptor (beta chain) was carried out in a study of T cell responses to AZD1222 COVID-19 vaccine. General observations from the study: Breadth and depth of Spike-specific TCRs rose after two AZD1222 doses. AZD1222 recipients seropositive at baseline numbered only five or six.

Germline V gives CDR1 SGHRS, CDR2 YFSETQ. This CDR3 contains 16 residues. The germline V and J ends were trimmed by 1 base and 4 bases, with 15 bases remaining between them. Details on this clone: The antigen is not known.

Profiling relied on immunoSEQ multiplex PCR, and the TCRdb table lists in-frame clones only, not all of them. The sample consists of over 150,000 clones, roughly 90% of them appearing once. The sample in question was peripheral blood, obtained on day 0 of AZD1222 vaccination. The TCR was taken from an adult in good health. The V and J genes are TRBV5-1 and TRBJ2-1; maybe TRBD2 (5 bases). CDR3 in amino acids: CASSLYGSLIYNEQFF. CDR3 coding DNA: TGCGCCAGCAGCTTGTATGGGAGCCTAATATACAATGAGCAGTTCTTC.